This T cell receptor beta chain was identified in a study of blood T cell repertoires in COVID-19. Profiled with immunoSEQ multiplex PCR; TCRdb holds only in-frame clones, not every one. Of approximately 150,000 clones listed, 80% to 95% were seen once; the top ten hold just under 2%. The CDR3 is made up of 14 amino acids. V was trimmed by 4 bases and J by 6 bases, leaving 16 bases between them. CDR1 SGHTA and CDR2 FQGNSA come from the germline V gene. The specimen was peripheral blood. The chain couples TRBV7-2 to TRBJ2-7; D might be TRBD2 (5 bases). The sequence was obtained from a woman aged 55-69 years with COVID-19, enrolled during active disease. The CDR3 sequence: CASSSRGSLGEQYF. The CDR3 bases are TGTGCCAGCAGCTCTCGAGGGAGTCTTGGCGAGCAGTACTTC.